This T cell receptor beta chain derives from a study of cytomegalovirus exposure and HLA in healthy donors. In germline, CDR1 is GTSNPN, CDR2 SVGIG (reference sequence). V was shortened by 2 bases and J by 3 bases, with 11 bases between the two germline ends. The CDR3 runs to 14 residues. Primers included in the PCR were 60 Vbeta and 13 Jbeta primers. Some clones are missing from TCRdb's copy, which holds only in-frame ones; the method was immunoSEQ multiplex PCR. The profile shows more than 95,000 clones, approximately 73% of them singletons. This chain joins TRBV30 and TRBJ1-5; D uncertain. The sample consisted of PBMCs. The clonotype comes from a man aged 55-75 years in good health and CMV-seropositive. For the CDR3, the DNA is TGTGCCTGGAGTATTCCAGGCTTCAATCAGCCCCAGCATTTT. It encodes CAWSIPGFNQPQHF.